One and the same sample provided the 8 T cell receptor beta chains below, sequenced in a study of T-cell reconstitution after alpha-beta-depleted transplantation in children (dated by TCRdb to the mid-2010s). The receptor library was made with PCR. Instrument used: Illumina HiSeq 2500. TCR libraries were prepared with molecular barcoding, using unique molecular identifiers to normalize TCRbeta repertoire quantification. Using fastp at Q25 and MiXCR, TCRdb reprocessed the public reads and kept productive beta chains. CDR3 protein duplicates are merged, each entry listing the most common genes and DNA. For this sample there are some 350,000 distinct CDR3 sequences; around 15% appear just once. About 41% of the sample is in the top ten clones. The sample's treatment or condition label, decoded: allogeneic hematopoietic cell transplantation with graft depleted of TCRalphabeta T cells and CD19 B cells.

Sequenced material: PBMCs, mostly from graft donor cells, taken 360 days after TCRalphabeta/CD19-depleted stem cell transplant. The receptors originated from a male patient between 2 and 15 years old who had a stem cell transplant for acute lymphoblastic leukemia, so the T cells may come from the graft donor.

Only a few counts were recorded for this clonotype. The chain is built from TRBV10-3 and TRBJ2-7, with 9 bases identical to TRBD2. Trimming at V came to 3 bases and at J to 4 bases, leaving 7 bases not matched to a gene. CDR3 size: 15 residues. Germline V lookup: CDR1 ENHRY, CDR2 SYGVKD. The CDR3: CAISDGLAGRYEQYF. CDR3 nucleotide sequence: TGTGCCATCAGTGATGGCCTAGCGGGACGATACGAGCAGTACTTC.

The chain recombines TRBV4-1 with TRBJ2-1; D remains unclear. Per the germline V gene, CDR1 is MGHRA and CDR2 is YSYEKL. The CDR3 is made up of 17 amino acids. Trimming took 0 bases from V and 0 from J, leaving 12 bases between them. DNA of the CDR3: TGCGCCAGCAGCCAAGATGAGCGAGTGTCCTCCTACAATGAGCAGTTCTTC. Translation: CASSQDERVSSYNEQFF.

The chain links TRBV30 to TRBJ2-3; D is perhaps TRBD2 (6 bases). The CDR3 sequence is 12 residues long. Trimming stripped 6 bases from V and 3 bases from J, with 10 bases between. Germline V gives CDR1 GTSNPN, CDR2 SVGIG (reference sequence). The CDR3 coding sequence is TGTGCCTGCGCGCTAGCGACAGATACGCAGTATTTT. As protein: CACALATDTQYF. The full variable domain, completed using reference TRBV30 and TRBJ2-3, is SQTIHQWPATLVQPVGSPLSLECTVEGTSNPNLYWYRQAAGRGLQLLFYSVGIGQISSEVPQNLSASRPQDRQFILSSKKLLLSDSGFYLCACALATDTQYFGPGTRLTVL.

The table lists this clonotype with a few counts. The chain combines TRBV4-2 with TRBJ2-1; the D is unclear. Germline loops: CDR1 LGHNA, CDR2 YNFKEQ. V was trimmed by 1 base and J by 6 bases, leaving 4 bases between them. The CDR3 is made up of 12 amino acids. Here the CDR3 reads CASSQAFNEQFF. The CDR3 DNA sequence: TGTGCCAGCAGCCAAGCCTTCAATGAGCAGTTCTTC.

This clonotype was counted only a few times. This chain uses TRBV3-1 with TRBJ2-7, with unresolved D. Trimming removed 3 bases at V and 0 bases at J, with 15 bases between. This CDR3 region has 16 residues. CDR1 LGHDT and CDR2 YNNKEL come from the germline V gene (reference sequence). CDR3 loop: CASSQGSPLSSYEQYF. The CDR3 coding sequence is TGTGCCAGCAGCCAGGGTAGTCCTTTGAGCTCCTACGAGCAGTACTTC.

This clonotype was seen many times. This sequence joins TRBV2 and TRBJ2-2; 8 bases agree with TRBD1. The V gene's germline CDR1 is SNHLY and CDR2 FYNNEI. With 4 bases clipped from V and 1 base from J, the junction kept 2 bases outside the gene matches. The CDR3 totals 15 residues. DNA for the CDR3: TGTGCCAGCAGTGCGGGGACAGGGAACACCGGGGAGCTGTTTTTT. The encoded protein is CASSAGTGNTGELFF.

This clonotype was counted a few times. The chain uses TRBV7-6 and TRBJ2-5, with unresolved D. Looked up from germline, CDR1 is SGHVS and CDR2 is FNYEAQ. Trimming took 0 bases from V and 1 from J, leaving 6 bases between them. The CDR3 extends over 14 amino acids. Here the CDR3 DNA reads TGTGCCAGCAGCTTAGCGACTCCCCAAGAGACCCAGTACTTC. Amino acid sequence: CASSLATPQETQYF.

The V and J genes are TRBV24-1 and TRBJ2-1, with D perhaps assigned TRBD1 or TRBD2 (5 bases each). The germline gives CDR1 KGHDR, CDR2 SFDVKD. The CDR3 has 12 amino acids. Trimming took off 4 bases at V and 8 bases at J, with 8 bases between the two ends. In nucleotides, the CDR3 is TGTGCCACCAGTGAAGTGGGGGATGAGCAGTTCTTC. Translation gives CATSEVGDEQFF.